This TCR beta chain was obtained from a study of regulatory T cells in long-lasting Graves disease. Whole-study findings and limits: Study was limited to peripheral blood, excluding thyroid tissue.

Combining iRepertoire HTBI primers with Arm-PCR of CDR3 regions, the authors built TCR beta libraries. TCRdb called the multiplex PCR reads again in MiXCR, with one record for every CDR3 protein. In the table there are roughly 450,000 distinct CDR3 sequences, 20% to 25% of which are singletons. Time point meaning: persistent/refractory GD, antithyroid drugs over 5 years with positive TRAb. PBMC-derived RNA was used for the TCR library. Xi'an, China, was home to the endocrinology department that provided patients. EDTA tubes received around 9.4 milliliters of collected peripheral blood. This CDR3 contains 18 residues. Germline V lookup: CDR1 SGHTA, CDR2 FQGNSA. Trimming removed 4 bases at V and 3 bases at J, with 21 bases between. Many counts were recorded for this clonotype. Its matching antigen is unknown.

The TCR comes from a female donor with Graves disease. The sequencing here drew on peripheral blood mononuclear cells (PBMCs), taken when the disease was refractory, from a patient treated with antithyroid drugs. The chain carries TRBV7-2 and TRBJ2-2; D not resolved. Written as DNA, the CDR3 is TGTGCCAGCAGCTCCCTCCGGAAGGGCAGCCACGACACCGGGGAGCTGTTTTTT. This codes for CASSSLRKGSHDTGELFF.